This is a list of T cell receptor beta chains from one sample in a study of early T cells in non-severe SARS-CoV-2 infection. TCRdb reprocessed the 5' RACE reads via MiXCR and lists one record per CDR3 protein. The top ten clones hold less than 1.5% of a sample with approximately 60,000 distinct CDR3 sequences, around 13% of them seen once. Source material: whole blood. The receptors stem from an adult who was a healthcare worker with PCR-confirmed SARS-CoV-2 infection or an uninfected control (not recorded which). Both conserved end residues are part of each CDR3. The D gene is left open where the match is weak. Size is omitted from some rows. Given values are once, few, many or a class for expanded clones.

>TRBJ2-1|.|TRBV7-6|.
TGTGCCAGCAGCGAAAGGAGGCTCTACAATGAGCAGTTCTTC
CASSERRLYNEQFF
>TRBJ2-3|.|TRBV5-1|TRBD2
TGCGCCAGCAGCTTGGAGGGACTACACACAGATACGCAGTATTTT
CASSLEGLHTDTQYF
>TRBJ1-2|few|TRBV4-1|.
TGCGCCAGCAGCCAAGTGAAGACAGCTTACTATGGCTACACCTTC
CASSQVKTAYYGYTF
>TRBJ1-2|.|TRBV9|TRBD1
TGTGCCAGCAGGACAGGGGTGGAAGGCTACACCTTC
CASRTGVEGYTF
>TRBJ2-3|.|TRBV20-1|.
TGCAGTGCTACAATGGGAAGCACAGATACGCAGTATTTT
CSATMGSTDTQYF
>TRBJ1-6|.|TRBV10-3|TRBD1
TGTGCCATCAGTAAAGGACAGGGCCTGGGGAATTCACCCCTCCACTTT
CAISKGQGLGNSPLHF
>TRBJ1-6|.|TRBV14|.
TGTGCCAGCAGCCTCGGCGGGGGCGCGAATTCACCCCTCCACTTT
CASSLGGGANSPLHF
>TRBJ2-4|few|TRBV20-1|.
TGCAGTGCTAGAGGGGACCACTTGATTCAGTACTTC
CSARGDHLIQYF
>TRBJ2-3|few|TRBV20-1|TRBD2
TGCAGTGCTAGGCTAGCGGGGAACACAGATACGCAGTATTTT
CSARLAGNTDTQYF
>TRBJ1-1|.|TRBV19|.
TGTGCCAGTAGTCAAGGGGCGCCGAACACTGAAGCTTTCTTT
CASSQGAPNTEAFF
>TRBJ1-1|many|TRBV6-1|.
TGTGCCAGCCTGCTGAAGGTGAACACTGAAGCTTTCTTT
CASLLKVNTEAFF
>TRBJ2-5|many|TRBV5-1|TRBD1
TGCGCCAGCAGCTTGGGACAGGGAGCTGGGGAGACCCAGTACTTC
CASSLGQGAGETQYF
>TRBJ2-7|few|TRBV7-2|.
TGTGCCAGCAGCTCCGGGGCCTACGAGCAGTACTTC
CASSSGAYEQYF
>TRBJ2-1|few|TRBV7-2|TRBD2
TGTGCCAGCAGCTTAAACCCTAGCGGGGGGGCAAATGAGCAGTTCTTC
CASSLNPSGGANEQFF
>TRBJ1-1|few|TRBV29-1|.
TGCAGCGTTCCGGGGGGCACTGAAGCTTTCTTT
CSVPGGTEAFF
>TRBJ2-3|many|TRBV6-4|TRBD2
TGTGCCAGCAGTGACGTCGCGGGGGGCGCCGCAGATACGCAGTATTTT
CASSDVAGGAADTQYF
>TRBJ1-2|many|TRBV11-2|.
TGTGCCAGCAGCTCAGACGCGTCCAGGATGAATGGCTACACCTTC
CASSSDASRMNGYTF
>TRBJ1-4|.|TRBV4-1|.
TGCGCCAGCAGCCAAGGCTGGGGGGCGCAAGGTGAAAAACTGTTTTTT
CASSQGWGAQGEKLFF
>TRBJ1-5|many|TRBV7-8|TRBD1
TGTGCCAGCAGCTTAGGGGACAGGCGAGTTCAGCCCCAGCATTTT
CASSLGDRRVQPQHF
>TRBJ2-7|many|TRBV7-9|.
TGTGCCAGCAGCTCCATCCCGGGCGAGCAGTACTTC
CASSSIPGEQYF
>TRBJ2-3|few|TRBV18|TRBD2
TGTGCCAGCTCACCTCCTAGCGGGTTGATTTCTAGCACAGATACGCAGTATTTT
CASSPPSGLISSTDTQYF
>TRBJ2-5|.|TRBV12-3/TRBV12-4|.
TGTGCCAGCTCAGGGATGGGGCAAGAGACCCAGTACTTC
CASSGMGQETQYF
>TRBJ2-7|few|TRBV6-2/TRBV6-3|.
TGTGCCAGCCTCGGACAGTGGGGCTCCTACGAGCAGTACTTC
CASLGQWGSYEQYF
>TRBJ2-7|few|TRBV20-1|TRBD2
TGCAGTGCTAGAGCCGGGACTAGCTCCTACGAGCAGTACTTC
CSARAGTSSYEQYF
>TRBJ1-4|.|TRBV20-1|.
TGCAGTGCTAGGGGGGACACCCTTATGGGGACTAATGAAAAACTGTTTTTT
CSARGDTLMGTNEKLFF
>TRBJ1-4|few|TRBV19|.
TGTGCCAGTAGTATCATCGGGGACCATGAAAAACTGTTTTTT
CASSIIGDHEKLFF
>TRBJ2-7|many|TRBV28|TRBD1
TGTGCCAGCGGAACAGGGGGCTCCTACGAGCAGTACTTC
CASGTGGSYEQYF
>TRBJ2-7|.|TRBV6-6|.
TGTGCCAGCAGTTATCTTTACGAGCAGTACTTC
CASSYLYEQYF
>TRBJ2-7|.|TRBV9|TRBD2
TGTGCCAGCAGCTCCAGAAGCCGACTAGCGGGGCCCTACGAGCAGTACTTC
CASSSRSRLAGPYEQYF
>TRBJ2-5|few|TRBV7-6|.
TGTGCCAGCAGCTTAGCCGCCGGGCAGAGGACGAAGACCCAGTACTTC
CASSLAAGQRTKTQYF
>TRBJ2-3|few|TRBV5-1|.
TGCGCCAGCCAGATGGACGGTTCTAGCACAGATACGCAGTATTTT
CASQMDGSSTDTQYF
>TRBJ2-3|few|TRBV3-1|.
TGTGCCAGCACACCGGGTGATACTTACACAGATACGCAGTATTTT
CASTPGDTYTDTQYF
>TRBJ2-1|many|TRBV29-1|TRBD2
TGCAGCGTTGAGGGGCGGGGGGTTAAGAATGAGCAGTTCTTC
CSVEGRGVKNEQFF
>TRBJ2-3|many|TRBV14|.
TGTGCCAGCAGCCAAGATCTCCCTAGTCAGGCAGATACGCAGTATTTT
CASSQDLPSQADTQYF
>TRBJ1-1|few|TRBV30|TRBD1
TGTGCCTGGAGAGGACAGGGGAACACTGAAGCTTTCTTT
CAWRGQGNTEAFF
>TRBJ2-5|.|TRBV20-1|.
TGCAGTGCTAGAGATCAAAGGGGTGGTCGGGAGACCCAGTACTTC
CSARDQRGGRETQYF
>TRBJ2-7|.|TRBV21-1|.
TGTGCCAGCAGCAATGACCTTTACGAGCAGTACTTC
CASSNDLYEQYF
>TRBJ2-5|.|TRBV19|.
TGTGCCAGTAGTATTTCCGGGACATCCCAAGAGACCCAGTACTTC
CASSISGTSQETQYF
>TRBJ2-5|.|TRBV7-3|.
TGTGCCAGCAGCCTAAGGAGAGATCGGATGGTACAAGAGACCCAGTACTTC
CASSLRRDRMVQETQYF
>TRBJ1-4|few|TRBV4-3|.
TGCGCCAGCAGCCAAGCGACAACAACTAATGAAAAACTGTTTTTT
CASSQATTTNEKLFF
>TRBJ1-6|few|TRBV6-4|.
TGTGCCAGCAGTGAGGGACCGGGTAATTCACCCCTCCACTTT
CASSEGPGNSPLHF
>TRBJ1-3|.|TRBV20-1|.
TGCAGTGCTATCTACGACTCTGGAAACACCATATATTTT
CSAIYDSGNTIYF
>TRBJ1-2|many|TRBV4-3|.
TGCGCCAGCAGCCAAGGAAGTACATCGGGGTTCTATGGCTACACCTTC
CASSQGSTSGFYGYTF
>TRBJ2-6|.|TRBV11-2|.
TGTGCCAGCAGCCAATCTGGGGCCAACGTCCTGACTTTC
CASSQSGANVLTF
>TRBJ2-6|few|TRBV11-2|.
TGTGCCAGCAGCTTCCGAACAACACCGGGATTCTCTGGGGCCAACGTCCTGACTTTC
CASSFRTTPGFSGANVLTF
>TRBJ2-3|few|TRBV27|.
TGTGCCAGCAGCCCTGAGGGAGATACGCAGTATTTT
CASSPEGDTQYF
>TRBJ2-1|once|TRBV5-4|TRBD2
TGTGCCAGCAGCCCGCGGGGGGAGCCCTACAATGAGCAGTTCTTC
CASSPRGEPYNEQFF
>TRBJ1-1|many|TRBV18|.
TGTGCCAGCTCACCAAACAGGGATACTGAAGCTTTCTTT
CASSPNRDTEAFF
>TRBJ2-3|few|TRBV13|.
TGTGCCAGCAGCGCAGGGGAGGGGCCAGATACGCAGTATTTT
CASSAGEGPDTQYF
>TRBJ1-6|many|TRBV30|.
TGTGCCTGGAGCGGCCAGGGTAGTTCACCCCTCCACTTT
CAWSGQGSSPLHF
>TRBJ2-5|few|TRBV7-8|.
TGTGCCAGCAGCTTATCGGCGACAGAGCAAGAGACCCAGTACTTC
CASSLSATEQETQYF
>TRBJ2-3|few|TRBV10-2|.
TGCGCCAGCAGTGAGTCCTCATCCGGAGGTACGCAGTATTTT
CASSESSSGGTQYF
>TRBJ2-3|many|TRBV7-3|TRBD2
TGTGCCAGCAGCAACCTCGGGTCTAGCGGGGGATTCACAGATACGCAGTATTTT
CASSNLGSSGGFTDTQYF